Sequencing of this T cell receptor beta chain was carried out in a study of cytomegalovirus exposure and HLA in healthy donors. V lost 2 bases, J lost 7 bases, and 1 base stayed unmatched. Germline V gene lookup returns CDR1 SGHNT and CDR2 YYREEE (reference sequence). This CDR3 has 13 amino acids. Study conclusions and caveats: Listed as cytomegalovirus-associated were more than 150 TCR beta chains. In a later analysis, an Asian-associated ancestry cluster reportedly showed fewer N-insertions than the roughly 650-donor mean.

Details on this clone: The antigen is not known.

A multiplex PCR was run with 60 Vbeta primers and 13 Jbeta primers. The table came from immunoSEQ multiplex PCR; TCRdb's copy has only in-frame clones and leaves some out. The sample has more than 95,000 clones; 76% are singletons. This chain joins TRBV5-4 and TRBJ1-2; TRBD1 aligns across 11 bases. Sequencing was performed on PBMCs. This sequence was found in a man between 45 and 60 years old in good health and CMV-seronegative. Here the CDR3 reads CASSFGQGAGYTF. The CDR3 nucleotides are TGTGCCAGCAGCTTCGGACAGGGGGCTGGCTACACCTTC.